The 9 T cell receptor beta chains below all came from one sample that was sequenced in a study of blood T cell repertoires in COVID-19 (dated by TCRdb to between 2020 and 2021). The library was made by the immunoSEQ multiplex PCR assay. In its TCRdb copy, this immuneACCESS table keeps in-frame sequences only and misses some clones. Where compared with another copy, unresolved V genes explain less than half of these, and the others have no known cause. Present in this sample are tens of thousands of clones, about 86% of which were seen just once. The ten largest clones add up to 6.3% of the sample. The source material was peripheral blood. Receptor source: a human donor in a cohort sampled during active COVID-19.

CDR3 sequence: CAISGLGTGGREQYF. In DNA, the CDR3 is TGTGCCATCAGTGGGCTCGGGACAGGGGGTAGGGAGCAGTACTTC. The chain combines TRBV10-3 with TRBJ2-7, with 11 bases matching TRBD1. The germline V gene has CDR1 ENHRY and CDR2 SYGVKD. CDR3 length: 15 amino acids. With V trimmed by 4 bases and J by 7 bases, 9 bases remained unmatched.

The chain couples TRBV18 to TRBJ1-5; D is ambiguous. The CDR3 runs to 14 residues. Trimming left V 2 bases short and J 5 bases short, with 10 bases between. Germline-derived CDR1 and CDR2 are KGHSH and LQKENI. This CDR3 reads CASSPTWGDQPQHF. CDR3 nucleotides: TGTGCCAGCTCACCAACATGGGGAGATCAGCCCCAGCATTTT.

The chain has TRBV4-1 and TRBJ2-5, with 9 positions matching TRBD1. Germline V gene data show CDR1 as MGHRA and CDR2 as YSYEKL. This CDR3 comprises 14 residues. V shed 4 bases and J 5 bases; nucleotides not matched to a gene: 5. Here the CDR3 DNA reads TGCGCCAGCAGCCGAGCACAGGGGGCTGAGACCCAGTACTTC. Encoded protein: CASSRAQGAETQYF.

The chain recombines TRBV7-4 with TRBJ1-5; tentative D call: TRBD1 (6 bases). The CDR3 spans 16 residues. Trimming shortened V by 4 bases and J by 1 base, and 14 bases separated the two germline ends. Per the germline V gene, CDR1 is SGHVT and CDR2 is SQSDAQ. The CDR3 here is CASSSNPGHSNQPQHF. The CDR3 DNA reads as TGTGCCAGCAGCTCAAATCCGGGACACAGCAATCAGCCCCAGCATTTT.

The gene calls are TRBV29-1 and TRBJ2-1, with a possible D match to TRBD1 (5 bases). Germline V lookup: CDR1 SQVTM, CDR2 ANQGSEA. The CDR3 is 13 amino acids. V was shortened by 3 bases and J by 7 bases, with 13 bases between the two germline ends. For the CDR3, the DNA is TGCAGCGTTGAGGGGCGCTTCGGGAATGAGCAGTTCTTC. Translation: CSVEGRFGNEQFF.

The chain has TRBV30 and TRBJ1-2, with TRBD1 as a possible D gene (5 bases). The CDR3 runs 11 residues. Germline V CDR1 and CDR2: GTSNPN, SVGIG (reference sequence). Trimming removed 0 bases at V and 8 bases at J, with 7 bases between. The CDR3 is CAWSVGGGYTF. The DNA for the CDR3 is TGTGCCTGGAGTGTCGGGGGAGGCTACACCTTC.

V usage is TRBV3-1 (or the pseudogene TRBV3-2) and J usage is TRBJ1-4, with 8 bases fitting TRBD1. The germline gives CDR1 LGHDT, CDR2 YNNKEL (reference sequence). This CDR3 region has 15 residues. J gave up 7 bases and V 4 bases, and 8 bases lay outside the gene matches. The CDR3 DNA reads TGTGCCAGCAGCCCTAGGACAGGGTCGGGTGAAAAACTGTTTTTT. The encoded protein is CASSPRTGSGEKLFF.

The gene calls are TRBV23-1 and TRBJ2-7; 9 nucleotides match TRBD1. TRBV23-1 is recorded as an ORF, its role being uncertain. The CDR3 sequence is 15 residues long. V lost 1 base to trimming and J lost 5 bases; unmatched junction nucleotides: 6. CDR3 nucleotides: TGCGCCAGCAGTCAATTACCGGGACAGGGAAACGAGCAGTACTTC. Its translation is CASSQLPGQGNEQYF.

The chain is built from TRBV27 and TRBJ2-5, with D possibly TRBD1 on 5 matching bases. With 4 bases removed from V and 2 bases from J, the gap between germline ends came to 11 bases. CDR3 length equals 14 residues. The germline V gene has CDR1 MNHEY and CDR2 SMNVEV (reference sequence). This CDR3 reads CASSWSDSQETQYF. The CDR3 DNA sequence: TGTGCCAGCAGTTGGAGCGACAGTCAAGAGACCCAGTACTTC.